The TCR beta chain described here comes from a study of T cell changes during pregnancy in multiple sclerosis. Germline CDR1 reads LGHNA; CDR2 reads YNFKEQ. J gave up 9 bases and V 4 bases, and 6 bases lay outside the gene matches. CDR3 length: 15 amino acids. The assay was immunoSEQ multiplex PCR, and TCRdb's table has in-frame clones only and misses some. The sample holds some 41,000 clones, roughly 87% seen once. The clonotype originates from a female donor with multiple sclerosis, enrolled in a pregnancy study. Sequences were derived from CD4+ T cells from peripheral blood mononuclear cells, sampled in the first trimester of pregnancy. This chain joins TRBV4-2 and TRBJ2-1, with 13 bases identical to TRBD2. CDR3 nucleotides: TGTGCCAGCAGCCCAACTAGCGGGGGGGCCCCTGAGCAGTTCTTC. It encodes CASSPTSGGAPEQFF.